This T cell receptor beta chain comes out of a study of early T cells in non-severe SARS-CoV-2 infection. Ten or more counts support this clonotype. Each cDNA molecule carried a unique molecular identifier. TCRdb reprocessed the 5' RACE reads with MiXCR, giving one entry per CDR3 protein. The sample contains tens of thousands of distinct CDR3 sequences, roughly 10% of which appear only once. V lost 3 bases and J lost 3; bases outside the gene matches: 7. This CDR3 region has 16 residues. From germline, CDR1 is SGHTA and CDR2 FQGTGA. Material for sequencing was whole blood. This chain joins TRBV7-3 and TRBJ2-1, with 8 bases lining up with TRBD1. This TCR came from an adult who was a healthcare worker with PCR-confirmed SARS-CoV-2 infection or an uninfected control (not recorded which). The CDR3 nucleotides are TGTGCCAGCAGCTTTAACGGGACAGGCTACTACAATGAGCAGTTCTTC. The encoded protein is CASSFNGTGYYNEQFF.